The 21 T cell receptor beta chains reported below all come from one sample, sequenced in a study of cytomegalovirus exposure and HLA in healthy donors. Some clones are missing from TCRdb's copy, which holds only in-frame ones; the method was immunoSEQ multiplex PCR. The table includes a few hundred thousand clones, about 90% detected once. Sequences were obtained from PBMCs. All receptors derive from a woman under 40 in good health and CMV-seronegative.

The J gene is TRBJ1-2, the V gene TRBV18; 7 positions match TRBD1. Germline-derived CDR1 and CDR2 are KGHSH and LQKENI. Losses at the gene ends were 3 bases for V and 3 bases for J; bases not matched to a gene: 1. There are 13 residues in the CDR3. The CDR3 reads CASSPGQYYGYTF. Here the CDR3 DNA reads TGTGCCAGCTCACCGGGACAGTACTATGGCTACACCTTC.

The rearrangement links TRBV4-3 to TRBJ2-7; TRBD1 aligns across 8 bases. Germline V gene sequence: CDR1 LGHNA, CDR2 YSLEER. This CDR3 is built from 14 residues. V gave up 2 bases and J gave up 3 bases; unmatched junction bases: 3. The CDR3 nucleotides are TGCGCCAGCAGCCAAAGGACAGGGCTCTACGAGCAGTACTTC. Translating gives CASSQRTGLYEQYF.

The rearrangement uses TRBV7-2 and TRBJ1-5; D is uncertain. CDR1 and CDR2 (germline): SGHTA, FQGNSA. V lost 5 bases and J lost 6, with 17 bases in between. This CDR3 contains 15 residues. The DNA of the CDR3 is TGTGCCAGCAGCCCCGAACGGGTTCGGAGTCAGCCCCAGCATTTT. Translating it yields CASSPERVRSQPQHF.

The chain employs TRBV16 and TRBJ2-7; D possibly corresponds to TRBD1 (7 bases). Deletions cut 4 bases from V and 4 bases from J, with 26 bases between. The CDR3 covers 18 residues. Germline V gene data show CDR1 as KGHSY and CDR2 as FQNENV. The CDR3 spells CASSLIGDRAIGTYEQYF. The CDR3 nucleotides are TGTGCCAGCAGCCTGATAGGAGACAGGGCGATTGGGACTTACGAGCAGTACTTC.

The gene calls are TRBV4-3 and TRBJ2-3; D call uncertain. CDR3 length: 14 amino acids. The V and J ends lost 0 bases and 3 bases respectively, with 7 bases between them. Germline lookup yields CDR1 LGHNA and CDR2 YSLEER. DNA of the CDR3: TGCGCCAGCAGCCAAGAGAGAAGGACAGATACGCAGTATTTT. Its protein product is CASSQERRTDTQYF.

The chain carries TRBV4-1 and TRBJ2-3; 7 bases line up with TRBD2. The CDR3 sequence is 20 residues long. J lost 0 bases, V lost 1 base, and 16 bases had no gene match. Germline V gene data show CDR1 as MGHRA and CDR2 as YSYEKL. CDR3 residues: CASSQGLSWSGASSTDTQYF. The CDR3 nucleotides read TGCGCCAGCAGCCAAGGCTTGAGCTGGAGCGGGGCCAGCAGCACAGATACGCAGTATTTT.

The V call is TRBV19, the J call TRBJ2-1, with no clear D. The CDR3 contains 14 residues. Germline CDR1 and CDR2: LNHDA and SQIVND (reference sequence). V was pared by 9 bases and J by 0 bases, with 12 bases between. CDR3 loop: CASRTKSSYNEQFF. The CDR3 nucleotides are TGTGCCAGCAGGACCAAGAGCTCCTACAATGAGCAGTTCTTC.

The chain links TRBV2 to TRBJ2-7; 7 bases map to TRBD1. The germline V gene has CDR1 SNHLY and CDR2 FYNNEI. The CDR3 spans 13 residues. Germline trimming cut 7 bases from V and 3 bases from J; bases unmatched to any gene: 6. The CDR3 region has the DNA TGTGCCAGCAAAGAGACAGGGATCTACGAGCAGTACTTC. Translation: CASKETGIYEQYF.

The rearrangement links TRBV9 to TRBJ1-1; D call uncertain. The CDR3 spans 13 residues. Trimming stripped 0 bases from V and 3 bases from J, with 6 bases between. Germline-derived CDR1 and CDR2 are SGDLS and YYNGEE. The CDR3 DNA sequence: TGTGCCAGCAGCGTAGAAGGGTACACTGAAGCTTTCTTT. Its protein product is CASSVEGYTEAFF.

About this clone: The sample holds other DNA sequences that translate to the same CDR3. CDR3 bases: TGTGCCAGCAGCTTAGAGGCTAGCGGGAGTTACGAGCAGTACTTC. This gives the protein CASSLEASGSYEQYF. The gene calls are TRBV11-2 and TRBJ2-7; 10 bases are shared with TRBD2. The CDR3 runs 15 residues. CDR1 is SGHAT and CDR2 is FQNNGV in the germline V gene. V was pared by 0 bases and J by 4 bases, with 3 bases of the junction left unmatched.

V usage is TRBV28 and J usage is TRBJ2-3; 11 positions agree with TRBD2. CDR3 length equals 21 residues. In germline, CDR1 is MDHEN, CDR2 SYDVKM. The ends lost 3 bases at V and 2 bases at J; junction bases unmatched: 19. Here the CDR3 DNA reads TGTGCCAGCAGTTTCGCCCTTTCGGGACTAGCGGAACCCCAGGACACAGATACGCAGTATTTT. It yields the protein CASSFALSGLAEPQDTDTQYF.

The V call is TRBV29-1, the J call TRBJ2-7; 11 nucleotides line up with TRBD1. CDR3 length: 16 residues. V dropped 1 base and J dropped 3; count of bases not matched to a gene: 8. From germline, CDR1 is SQVTM and CDR2 ANQGSEA. CDR3 residues: CSVEGTGGPDFYEQYF. The CDR3 nucleotides are TGCAGCGTTGAAGGGACAGGGGGCCCAGATTTCTACGAGCAGTACTTC.

The chain uses TRBV19 and TRBJ1-4, with 7 bases fitting TRBD1. Germline lookup yields CDR1 LNHDA and CDR2 SQIVND (reference sequence). Losses at the gene ends were 7 bases for V and 7 bases for J; bases not matched to a gene: 9. The CDR3 runs to 14 residues. CDR3 in amino acids: CASTIGGGVEKLFF. The CDR3 bases are TGTGCCAGTACTATCGGAGGGGGCGTTGAAAAACTGTTTTTT.

The chain employs TRBV7-2 and TRBJ2-3, with D hard to call. The CDR3 loop spans 14 amino acids. The germline gives CDR1 SGHTA, CDR2 FQGNSA. Trimming removed 4 bases at V and 10 bases at J, with 18 bases between. The DNA for the CDR3 is TGTGCCAGCAGCTCCAATCTCCCCAGATCGGCGCAGTATTTT. Translating gives CASSSNLPRSAQYF.

This clone appeared once. The chain combines TRBV20-1 with TRBJ1-1, with no clear D. In germline, CDR1 is DFQATT, CDR2 SNEGSKA (reference sequence). The V end lost 5 bases, the J end lost 5 bases, and 9 bases lay between the germline ends. This CDR3 is 11 amino acids long. The CDR3 region is CSAPTWTEAFF. The CDR3 nucleotides read TGCAGTGCTCCGACATGGACTGAAGCTTTCTTT.

The rearrangement uses TRBV25-1 and TRBJ2-1; 7 positions agree with TRBD2. V was pared by 5 bases and J by 7 bases, with 8 bases of the junction left unmatched. The CDR3 is 14 residues long. Germline CDR1 is MGHDK and CDR2 is SYGVNS. Here the CDR3 reads CASSLGGRGNEQFF. CDR3 DNA sequence: TGTGCCAGCAGTCTTGGTGGGAGGGGTAATGAGCAGTTCTTC.

The chain combines TRBV28 with TRBJ1-3; D gene uncertain. With 5 bases removed from V and 0 bases from J, the gap between germline ends came to 8 bases. Germline V gives CDR1 MDHEN, CDR2 SYDVKM. This CDR3 spans 14 amino acids. The CDR3 bases are TGTGCCAGCAGTACGCCTTCCTCTGGAAACACCATATATTTT. This codes for CASSTPSSGNTIYF.

The rearrangement uses TRBV28 and TRBJ2-7; D is possibly TRBD1 (6 bases). The CDR3 totals 15 residues. V lost 6 bases to trimming and J lost 4 bases, with 19 bases between them. Germline-derived CDR1 and CDR2 are MDHEN and SYDVKM. The DNA of the CDR3 is TGTGCCAGCAGGCTCTTAGGGGGAGCTAGTTACGAGCAGTACTTC. Translating it yields CASRLLGGASYEQYF. The full variable domain, rest sourced from reference TRBV28 and TRBJ2-7, is DVKVTQSSRYLVKRTGEKVFLECVQDMDHENMFWYRQDPGLGLRLIYFSYDVKMKEKGDIPEGYSVSREKKERFSLILESASTNQTSMYLCASRLLGGASYEQYFGPGTRLTVT.

The chain recombines TRBV28 with TRBJ1-2; D gene ambiguous. Looked up from germline, CDR1 is MDHEN and CDR2 is SYDVKM. The CDR3 runs 13 residues. Between the trimmed V and J ends, which lost 4 bases and 4 bases, there was a span of 10 bases. CDR3 sequence reads: CASSYGRSYGYTF. DNA of the CDR3: TGTGCCAGCAGTTACGGACGGAGCTATGGCTACACCTTC.

The chain recombines TRBV10-1 with TRBJ2-3; weak D call: TRBD2 (6 bases). Germline V CDR1 and CDR2: WNHNN, SYGVQD (reference sequence). The CDR3 extends over 15 amino acids. V was shortened by 8 bases and J by 2 bases, with 17 bases between the two germline ends. Here the CDR3 reads CASGTRGTNTDTQYF. CDR3 DNA sequence: TGCGCCAGCGGAACTCGGGGGACGAACACAGATACGCAGTATTTT.

The chain employs TRBV9 and TRBJ2-5, with 12 bases aligning to TRBD1. V shed 4 bases and J 1 base; nucleotides not matched to a gene: 23. The germline CDR1 and CDR2 sequences are SGDLS and YYNGEE. The CDR3 totals 22 residues. The CDR3 DNA reads TGTGCCAGCAGCAACCCACCTGTGGGGACAGGGGGCGCGGGGCTGGGCCAAGAGACCCAGTACTTC. Protein product: CASSNPPVGTGGAGLGQETQYF. Variable domain in full (rest from reference TRBV9 and TRBJ2-5): DSGVTQTPKHLITATGQRVTLRCSPRSGDLSVYWYQQSLDQGLQFLIQYYNGEERAKGNILERFSAQQFPDLHSELNLSSLELGDSALYFCASSNPPVGTGGAGLGQETQYFGPGTRLLVL.